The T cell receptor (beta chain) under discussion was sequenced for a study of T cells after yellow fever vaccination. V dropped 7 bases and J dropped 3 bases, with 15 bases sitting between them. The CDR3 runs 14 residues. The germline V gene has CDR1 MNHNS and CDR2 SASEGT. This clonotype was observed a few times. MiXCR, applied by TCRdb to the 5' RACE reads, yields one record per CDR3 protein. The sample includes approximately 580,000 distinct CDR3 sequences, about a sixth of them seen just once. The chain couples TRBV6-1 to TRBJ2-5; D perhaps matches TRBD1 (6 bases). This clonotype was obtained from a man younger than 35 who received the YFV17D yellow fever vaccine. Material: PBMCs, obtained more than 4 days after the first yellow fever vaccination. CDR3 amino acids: CASKTDSTKETQYF. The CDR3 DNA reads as TGTGCCAGCAAGACGGACAGTACGAAAGAGACCCAGTACTTC.